The next 24 T cell receptor beta chains were all read from a single sample in a study of ipilimumab plus nivolumab after autologous stem cell transplantation. Using immunoSEQ multiplex PCR, the repertoire was profiled, and TCRdb retains in-frame clones only, with some absent. This repertoire shows about 13,000 clones, 73% found once; its top ten account for over 15%. Sample: PBMCs, taken in a trial of ipilimumab plus nivolumab as post-transplant consolidation. The receptor source for this set is a male donor with diffuse large B-cell lymphoma.

The rearrangement joins TRBV2 to TRBJ2-5; D not resolved. This CDR3 is 16 amino acids long. The germline gives CDR1 SNHLY, CDR2 FYNNEI. V lost 5 bases, J lost 5 bases, and 21 bases lay in between. CDR3 in amino acids: CASSLTSLRSQETQYF. The CDR3 coding sequence is TGTGCCAGCAGTCTGACCTCCCTCCGCAGCCAGGAGACCCAGTACTTC.

This clone was found once. The chain is built from TRBV5-1 and TRBJ2-2; 11 bases are shared with TRBD2. V lost 4 bases, J lost 0 bases, and 11 bases stayed unmatched. The germline gives CDR1 SGHRS, CDR2 YFSETQ. The CDR3 loop spans 19 amino acids. CDR3 coding DNA: TGCGCCAGCAGCGCTATTAGCGGGAGGGACTTCGCGAACACCGGGGAGCTGTTTTTT. Translation: CASSAISGRDFANTGELFF.

A few counts support this clone. The rearrangement links TRBV2 to TRBJ2-1; 7 nucleotides align to TRBD2. Trimming at V came to 8 bases and at J to 0 bases, leaving 4 bases not matched to a gene. The CDR3 runs to 14 residues. In germline, CDR1 is SNHLY, CDR2 FYNNEI. CDR3 residues: CASGGESSYNEQFF. The CDR3, as DNA: TGTGCCAGCGGGGGGGAGAGCTCCTACAATGAGCAGTTCTTC. Supplemented by reference TRBV2 and TRBJ2-1, the full variable domain reads EPEVTQTPSHQVTQMGQEVILRCVPISNHLYFYWYRQILGQKVEFLVSFYNNEISEKSEIFDDQFSVERPDGSNFTLKIRSTKLEDSAMYFCASGGESSYNEQFFGPGTRLTVL.

The rearrangement uses TRBV15 and TRBJ2-3, with 10 bases matching TRBD2. Trimming cost V 4 bases and J 4 bases; bases outside gene matches: 8. Germline CDR1 reads LNHNV; CDR2 reads YYDKDF (reference sequence). The CDR3 spans 16 residues. The DNA of the CDR3 is TGTGCCACCAGCATTGGGACTAGCGTGACTGCAGATACGCAGTATTTT. Translating gives CATSIGTSVTADTQYF. Full variable domain (rest looked up from reference TRBV15 and TRBJ2-3): DAMVIQNPRYQVTQFGKPVTLSCSQTLNHNVMYWYQQKSSQAPKLLFHYYDKDFNNEADTPDNFQSRRPNTSFCFLDIRSPGLGDTAMYLCATSIGTSVTADTQYFGPGTRLTVL.

The rearrangement links TRBV5-4 to TRBJ2-2, with D perhaps matching TRBD2 (5 bases). Trimming left V 2 bases short and J 6 bases short, with 11 bases between. This CDR3 is 14 amino acids long. Per the germline V gene, CDR1 is SGHNT and CDR2 is YYREEE (reference sequence). CDR3 bases: TGTGCCAGCAGCTTTCGTTCCGGGGCCGGGGAGCTGTTTTTT. Its protein product is CASSFRSGAGELFF.

This chain uses TRBV5-1 with TRBJ2-1, with TRBD2 matching 9 bases. CDR3 size: 16 residues. V lost 0 bases, J lost 7 bases, and 8 bases stayed unmatched. From germline, CDR1 is SGHRS and CDR2 YFSETQ. In nucleotides, the CDR3 is TGCGCCAGCAGCTTGGTGGCGGGAGGGCCTCAGAATGAGCAGTTCTTC. Translating gives CASSLVAGGPQNEQFF.

Notes on this clone: A junction end diverges from the germline sequence, so it may reflect a read error. The gene calls are TRBV5-4 and TRBJ2-2; 10 nucleotides agree with TRBD2. This CDR3 contains 19 residues. Germline V gene lookup returns CDR1 SGHNT and CDR2 YYREEE (reference sequence). Written as DNA, the CDR3 is TGCGCCAGCAGCCAGGGTGCCGGACTAGCGGTCCTCAACACCGGGGAGCTGTTTTTT. This translates into CASSQGAGLAVLNTGELFF.

Only one count was recorded for this clone. The chain employs TRBV6-6 and TRBJ1-2, with TRBD1 as a possible D gene (5 bases). In germline, CDR1 is MNHNY, CDR2 SVGAGI (reference sequence). The V end was cut by 2 bases, the J end by 2 bases, with 9 bases between. The CDR3 consists of 14 residues. The DNA of the CDR3 is TGTGCCAGCAGTTACGGTCAGGGAAACTATGGCTACACCTTC. It encodes CASSYGQGNYGYTF.

This chain links TRBV2 with TRBJ1-4, with D unresolved. Looked up from germline, CDR1 is SNHLY and CDR2 is FYNNEI. The CDR3 has 15 amino acids. V was clipped by 6 bases and J by 0 bases, with 11 bases between them. CDR3 protein: CASRARESTNEKLFF. The DNA for the CDR3 is TGTGCCAGCAGGGCCCGGGAGTCAACTAATGAAAAACTGTTTTTT.

The chain uses TRBV19 and TRBJ1-5; 10 bases are a match to TRBD1. This CDR3 region has 15 residues. The V and J ends lost 7 bases and 4 bases, in that order; junction bases with no gene match: 7. From germline, CDR1 is LNHDA and CDR2 SQIVND (reference sequence). CDR3 sequence (DNA): TGTGCCAGTATAGGCCGGGACAGGGGAAATCAGCCCCAGCATTTT. Encoded protein: CASIGRDRGNQPQHF.

This clone was seen a single time. This chain connects TRBV15 to TRBJ2-1; 11 positions match TRBD2. The CDR3 extends over 16 amino acids. CDR1 LNHNV and CDR2 YYDKDF come from the germline V gene (reference sequence). V lost 5 bases to trimming and J lost 8 bases; unmatched junction nucleotides: 11. The CDR3 DNA reads as TGTGCCACCAGCTCCATGCTCACTAGCGGGAGTCATGAGCAGTTCTTC. Amino acids: CATSSMLTSGSHEQFF.

In this sample, this clone is medium-sized. The V gene is TRBV5-1, the J gene TRBJ2-1; 9 bases fit TRBD2. CDR3 length: 17 residues. In germline, CDR1 is SGHRS, CDR2 YFSETQ. V gave up 4 bases and J gave up 4 bases; unmatched junction bases: 12. The CDR3 loop is CASSPDSPSGKYNEQFF. The CDR3 coding sequence is TGCGCCAGCAGCCCCGATTCCCCTAGCGGGAAGTACAATGAGCAGTTCTTC.

The chain uses TRBV10-3 and TRBJ2-1; possibly TRBD1 or TRBD2 for D (7 bases each). Trimming pared 6 bases from V and 8 bases from J, leaving 17 bases between. Germline V CDR1 and CDR2: ENHRY, SYGVKD. This CDR3 contains 14 residues. CDR3 sequence: CAIRVGQGGDEQFF. CDR3 sequence (DNA): TGTGCCATCAGGGTCGGGCAGGGGGGGGATGAGCAGTTCTTC.

CDR3 protein: CASSVELAGGSSYNEQFF. DNA of the CDR3: TGTGCCAGCAGCGTAGAACTAGCGGGGGGGAGCTCCTACAATGAGCAGTTCTTC. V usage is TRBV9 and J usage is TRBJ2-1; TRBD2 aligns across 13 bases. The CDR3 runs 18 residues. Germline V gives CDR1 SGDLS, CDR2 YYNGEE. V trimming: 0 bases; J trimming: 0 bases; junction bases outside the gene matches: 3.

The genes are TRBV6-5 and TRBJ2-3; a weak D match, TRBD2 (6 bases). The V and J ends lost 4 bases and 4 bases respectively, with 15 bases between them. In germline, CDR1 is MNHEY, CDR2 SVGAGI. The CDR3 totals 15 residues. The CDR3 DNA is TGTGCCAGCAGTTCCCCCGGGGGAGGCGCAGATACGCAGTATTTT. Translation gives CASSSPGGGADTQYF.

The rearrangement uses TRBV6-6 and TRBJ1-2; D is uncertain. The CDR3 runs to 14 residues. V lost 6 bases and J lost 0, with 11 bases in between. Germline values: CDR1 MNHNY, CDR2 SVGAGI (reference sequence). In DNA form, the CDR3 reads TGTGCCAGCAGGCGAGACTACACTAACTATGGCTACACCTTC. Translated, it gives CASRRDYTNYGYTF.

Concerning this clone itself: The sample has other DNA sequences that encode this CDR3 too. This chain connects TRBV5-1 to TRBJ2-1, with D hard to call. Trimming pared 1 base from V and 4 bases from J, leaving 3 bases between. Germline-derived CDR1 and CDR2 are SGHRS and YFSETQ. The CDR3 contains 12 residues. In nucleotides, the CDR3 is TGCGCCAGCAGCTTGTCATACAATGAGCAGTTCTTC. Protein product: CASSLSYNEQFF.

The CDR3 DNA follows: TGTGCCAGCAGCCTGGGAACAGGGCTCAACTATGGCTACACCTTC. This sequence encodes CASSLGTGLNYGYTF. The chain is built from TRBV7-8 and TRBJ1-2; D is possibly TRBD1 (6 bases). CDR1 SGHVS and CDR2 FQNEAQ come from the germline V gene. The V end lost 5 bases, the J end lost 2 bases, and 15 bases lay between the germline ends. This CDR3 comprises 15 residues.

The V gene is TRBV19, the J gene TRBJ2-7; TRBD2 might be the D (6 bases). CDR1 is LNHDA, CDR2 SQIVND, per germline (reference sequence). The V end lost 5 bases, the J end lost 4 bases, and 12 bases lay between the germline ends. CDR3 length equals 13 residues. CDR3 nucleotide sequence: TGTGCCAGTAGTGCCCCGGGGAGGTACGAGCAGTACTTC. This codes for CASSAPGRYEQYF.

V gene TRBV11-3 combines with J gene TRBJ2-2; TRBD2 agrees at 9 bases. The CDR3 is made up of 16 amino acids. Germline V gene data show CDR1 as SGHNT and CDR2 as YENEEA. The J segment lost 2 bases and the V segment lost 5 bases, leaving 6 bases of the junction unmatched. The CDR3, as DNA: TGTGCCAGCAGCCCTCGGACTAGCGCAAACACCGGGGAGCTGTTTTTT. Translation: CASSPRTSANTGELFF.

The gene calls are TRBV5-1 and TRBJ1-2; D may be TRBD1 (5 bases). The length of the CDR3 is 15 residues. The V end was cut by 0 bases, the J end by 4 bases, with 13 bases between. The germline gives CDR1 SGHRS, CDR2 YFSETQ. CDR3 loop: CASSLGHQGGYGYTF. The CDR3 DNA follows: TGCGCCAGCAGCTTGGGCCATCAGGGCGGCTATGGCTACACCTTC.

The V call is TRBV19, the J call TRBJ2-5, with 8 positions matching TRBD1. The CDR3 has 13 residues. Germline V gene sequence: CDR1 LNHDA, CDR2 SQIVND (reference sequence). V trimming: 4 bases; J trimming: 5 bases; junction bases outside the gene matches: 3. The chain's CDR3 is CASSTTGVETQYF. The DNA of the CDR3 is TGTGCCAGTAGTACGACAGGGGTGGAGACCCAGTACTTC.

V usage is TRBV2 and J usage is TRBJ2-7; TRBD2 agrees at 14 bases. Germline loops: CDR1 SNHLY, CDR2 FYNNEI. CDR3 length equals 15 residues. Trimming removed 6 bases from V and 2 bases from J; junction bases left unmatched: 3. The CDR3 DNA reads TGTGCCAGCAGCGTGACTAGCGGGAGGGCCTACGAGCAGTACTTC. Translated: CASSVTSGRAYEQYF.

The gene calls are TRBV7-2 and TRBJ1-1; maybe TRBD1 (5 bases). V lost 1 base and J 1 base, leaving 10 bases between the germline ends. Germline V gives CDR1 SGHTA, CDR2 FQGNSA. The CDR3 runs 15 residues. The CDR3 region has the DNA TGTGCCAGCAGCTTAGGGGGCAGGAAGAACACTGAAGCTTTCTTT. Encoded protein: CASSLGGRKNTEAFF.